These T cell receptor beta chains were read from a single sample in a study of T cell therapy after organ transplantation. What these receptors recognize is not known. Assay used: immunoSEQ multiplex PCR; TCRdb lists only in-frame clones, some missing. The sample holds some 47,000 clones, around 93% seen once. Material: CD8+ T cells from blood, obtained before autologous CMV-specific T cell therapy. Source of these receptors: a human patient who had received a solid organ transplant and had CMV disease. The CDR3 runs from the conserved cysteine through the conserved F or W. The order of the fields is J gene, clone size, V gene, D gene, CDR3 DNA, CDR3 protein. D genes are given only for firm matches. Clone size is given for some rows only: seen once, a few or many times, or a class if the clone is expanded.

TRBJ1-6,-,TRBV4-2,-,TGTGCCAGCAGCCAAGAGGATTACGGGGCCGAAATAGATTCACCCCTCCACTTT,CASSQEDYGAEIDSPLHF
TRBJ2-3,once,TRBV4-2,TRBD1,TGTGCCAGCAGCCAATTTACTGACAGGGAAGGAGGCACAGATACGCAGTATTTT,CASSQFTDREGGTDTQYF
TRBJ2-3,-,TRBV21-1,-,TGTGCCAGGCGACTAGCGGGGGACTGCACAGATACGCAGTATTTT,CARRLAGDCTDTQYF
TRBJ1-2,-,TRBV19,-,TGTGCCAGTAGTCCCGGACCTATCTACGGAAATTATGGCTACACCTTC,CASSPGPIYGNYGYTF
TRBJ2-7,large,TRBV29-1,TRBD1,TGCAGCGTTGAAGGGACAGGGGGCTACGAGCAGTACTTC,CSVEGTGGYEQYF
TRBJ2-7,-,TRBV29-1,TRBD1,TGCAGCGTTGATGAGACAGGGTACGAGCAGTACTTC,CSVDETGYEQYF
TRBJ2-1,-,TRBV7-3,-,TGTGCCAGCAGCCTCGAAAGGGGGAATGAGCAGTTCTTC,CASSLERGNEQFF
TRBJ2-5,-,TRBV2,TRBD1,TGTGCCAGCAGCCCAAGGGTACAGGGGGTAGAGACCCAGTACTTC,CASSPRVQGVETQYF
TRBJ2-2,few,TRBV6-5,-,TGTGCCAGCAGTTACTCGACAGGGGAGGGAACCGGGGAGCTGTTTTTT,CASSYSTGEGTGELFF
TRBJ2-5,-,TRBV4-3,TRBD2,TGCGCCAGCAGCCAGGATCTAGCGGGGGCCCAAGAGACCCAGTACTTC,CASSQDLAGAQETQYF
TRBJ2-7,-,TRBV7-9,-,TGTGCCAGCAGCGTGCAAGGTCACGAGCAGTACTTC,CASSVQGHEQYF
TRBJ2-1,-,TRBV4-3,-,TGCGCCAGCAGCCAAGACCGGTCAGGGGAGTACAATGAGCAGTTCTTC,CASSQDRSGEYNEQFF
TRBJ1-5,-,TRBV9,-,TGTGCCAGCAGTGAAGACGGGAATCAGCCCCAGCATTTT,CASSEDGNQPQHF
TRBJ1-5,-,TRBV6-5,-,TGTGCCAGCAGCCTCGACAGTCATAGTCAGCCCCAGCATTTT,CASSLDSHSQPQHF